This T cell receptor beta chain derives from a study of control samples from healthy donors and cancer patients. The CDR3 is made up of 13 amino acids. Germline V gene sequence: CDR1 SGHNT, CDR2 YYREEE (reference sequence). V was shortened by 3 bases and J by 1 base, with 5 bases between the two germline ends. Only in-frame clones appear in the TCRdb table, and some are missing; sequencing was by immunoSEQ multiplex PCR. Of around 99,000 clones listed, 90% are singletons. Material: blood. The receptor was isolated from a human donor in good health. The donor label of this sample is uncertain. J is TRBJ1-5 and V is TRBV5-4; D ambiguous. CDR3 protein: CASSSDSNQPQHF. The CDR3 DNA is TGTGCCAGCAGCTCCGACAGCAATCAGCCCCAGCATTTT. Together with reference TRBV5-4 and TRBJ1-5, the CDR3 gives the full variable domain: ETGVTQSPTHLIKTRGQQVTLRCSSQSGHNTVSWYQQALGQGPQFIFQYYREEENGRGNFPPRFSGLQFPNYSSELNVNALELDDSALYLCASSSDSNQPQHFGDGTRLSIL.